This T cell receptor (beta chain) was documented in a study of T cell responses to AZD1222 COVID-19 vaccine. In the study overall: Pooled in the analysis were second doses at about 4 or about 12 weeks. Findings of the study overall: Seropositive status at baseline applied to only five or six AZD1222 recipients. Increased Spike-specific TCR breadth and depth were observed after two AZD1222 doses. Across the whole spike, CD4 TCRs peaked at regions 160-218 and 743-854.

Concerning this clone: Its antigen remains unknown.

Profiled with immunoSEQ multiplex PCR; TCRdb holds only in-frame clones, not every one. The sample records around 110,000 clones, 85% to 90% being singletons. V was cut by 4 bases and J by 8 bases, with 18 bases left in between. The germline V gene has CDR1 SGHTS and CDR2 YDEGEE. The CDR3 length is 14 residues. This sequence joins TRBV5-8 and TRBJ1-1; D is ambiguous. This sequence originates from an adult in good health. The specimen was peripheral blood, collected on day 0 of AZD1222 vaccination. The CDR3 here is CASSPKGVGREAFF. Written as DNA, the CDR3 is TGTGCCAGCAGCCCCAAGGGCGTAGGGAGAGAAGCTTTCTTT. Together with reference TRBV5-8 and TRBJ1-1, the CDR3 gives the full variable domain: EAGVTQSPTHLIKTRGQQATLRCSPISGHTSVYWYQQALGLGLQFLLWYDEGEERNRGNFPPRFSGRQFPNYSSELNVNALELEDSALYLCASSPKGVGREAFFGQGTRLTVV.